One T cell receptor (beta chain) is described in this entry. Its target is not known. V shed 0 bases, J shed 5 bases, and the junction held 4 bases outside the gene matches. CDR3 length: 16 residues. Germline V gives CDR1 SGHRS, CDR2 YFSETQ. Only in-frame clones appear in the TCRdb table, and some are missing; sequencing was by immunoSEQ multiplex PCR. The top ten hold 12% of the sample, which has 140,000 to 150,000 clones, around 94% seen once. This specimen belongs to a study of T cell responses to AZD1222 COVID-19 vaccine. Study-wide results and limits: Only a handful of AZD1222 recipients, about six in all, had baseline seropositivity.

The TCR originated in an adult who had recovered from COVID-19. This specimen consisted of peripheral blood, obtained after recovery from COVID-19. V usage is TRBV5-1 and J usage is TRBJ2-3, with 12 bases that match TRBD2. CDR3 DNA: TGCGCCAGCAGCTTGGTTCTAGCGGGAGGGCAAGATACGCAGTATTTT. Amino acid sequence: CASSLVLAGGQDTQYF.